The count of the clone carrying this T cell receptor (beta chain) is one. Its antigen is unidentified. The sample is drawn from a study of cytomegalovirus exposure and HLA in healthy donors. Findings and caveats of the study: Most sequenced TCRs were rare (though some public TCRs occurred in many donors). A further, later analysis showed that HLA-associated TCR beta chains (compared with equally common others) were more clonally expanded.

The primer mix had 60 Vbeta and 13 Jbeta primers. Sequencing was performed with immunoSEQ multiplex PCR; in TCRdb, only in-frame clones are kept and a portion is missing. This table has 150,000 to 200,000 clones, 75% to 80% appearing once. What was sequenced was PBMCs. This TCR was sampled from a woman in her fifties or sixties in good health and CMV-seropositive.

CDR3 amino acids: CASSVKGLWDGQGGYTF. As DNA, the CDR3 is TGTGCCAGCAGCGTTAAGGGTCTGTGGGACGGACAGGGTGGCTACACCTTC. The chain recombines TRBV11-2 with TRBJ1-2, with TRBD1 matching 8 bases. Germline CDR1 and CDR2: SGHAT and FQNNGV. J was trimmed by 7 bases and V by 5 bases; bases with no gene match: 18. CDR3 length equals 17 residues.